This TCR beta chain is drawn from a study of tumor-infiltrating lymphocytes in oesophageal squamous cell carcinoma. The germline V gene has CDR1 SGHRS and CDR2 YFSETQ. The trim removed 4 bases at V and 8 bases at J, leaving 10 bases unmatched. The CDR3 is 15 amino acids. This clonotype appeared many times. TCRdb itself ran the PCR reads through MiXCR, one entry per CDR3 protein. The sample lists approximately 20,000 distinct CDR3 sequences; under 50% were seen once. The genes are TRBV5-1 and TRBJ2-1, with TRBD1 matching 9 bases. Input material: blood. This clonotype was obtained from a male donor with esophageal squamous cell carcinoma. For the CDR3, the DNA is TGCGCCAGCAGCCCAGGGGACAGGGTAGTTTATGAGCAGTTCTTC. Translated: CASSPGDRVVYEQFF.